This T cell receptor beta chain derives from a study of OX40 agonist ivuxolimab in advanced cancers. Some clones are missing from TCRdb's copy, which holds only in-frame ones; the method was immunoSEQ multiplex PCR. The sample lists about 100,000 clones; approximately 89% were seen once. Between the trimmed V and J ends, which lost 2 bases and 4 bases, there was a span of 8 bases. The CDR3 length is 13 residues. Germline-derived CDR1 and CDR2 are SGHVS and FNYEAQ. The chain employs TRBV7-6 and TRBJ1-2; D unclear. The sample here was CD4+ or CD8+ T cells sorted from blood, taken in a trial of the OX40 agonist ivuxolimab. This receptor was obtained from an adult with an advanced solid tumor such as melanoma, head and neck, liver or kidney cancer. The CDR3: CASSLNRAYGYTF. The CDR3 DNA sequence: TGTGCCAGCAGCTTAAACCGGGCCTATGGCTACACCTTC.